This TCR beta chain was recovered during a study of T cell clones after liver transplantation. At the level of the study: Tolerant meant at least one year fully off immunosuppression without liver enzymes above twice normal.

Notes on this clone: Its antigen is currently unknown.

General study results and limits: Rather than being deleted, graft donor-reactive T cells may have moved into the graft. In a couple of subjects, few donor cells limited the measurable donor-reactive repertoire. Circulating graft-donor-reactive CD4 TCRbeta sequences fell significantly post-transplant in 5 of 8 subjects.

Clones were read by immunoSEQ multiplex PCR, and TCRdb kept only the in-frame ones, dropping some. The sample lists some 110,000 clones; approximately 78% were seen once. Trimming pared 4 bases from V and 0 bases from J, leaving 14 bases between. This CDR3 is built from 16 residues. Germline-derived CDR1 and CDR2 are SGHDN and FVKESK. Material: CD4+ T cells from blood, obtained before liver transplant. This clonotype originated in a human donor who received a liver transplant. This chain uses TRBV14 with TRBJ2-3, with D possibly TRBD2 on 6 matching bases. The CDR3 DNA reads TGTGCCAGCAGCCTCCTCGGGACTGTTAGCACAGATACGCAGTATTTT. Protein: CASSLLGTVSTDTQYF.